Below are 15 T cell receptor beta chains sequenced from a single sample in a study of shared clonotypes between healthy human individuals. Here immunoSEQ multiplex PCR was the method, and the copy in TCRdb shows in-frame clones only, minus some. The sample holds about 1,800,000 clones, about 95% seen once. Naive CD8 cells comprised CD45RO-negative, CCR7-positively selected cells, excluding terminally differentiated effector memory CD45RA+ cells. The material sequenced was naive CD8+ T cells sorted from blood. These receptors were taken from a man between 18 and 35 years old in good health.

J is TRBJ2-7 and V is TRBV15; 8 nucleotides line up with TRBD1. J lost 3 bases, V lost 0 bases, and 13 bases had no gene match. The CDR3 totals 18 residues. Germline CDR1 and CDR2: LNHNV and YYDKDF (reference sequence). The CDR3 nucleotides read TGTGCCACCAGCAGAGATATCCCGTCGACAGGGGAGGACTACGAGCAGTACTTC. It codes for CATSRDIPSTGEDYEQYF. Full variable domain (rest looked up from reference TRBV15 and TRBJ2-7): DAMVIQNPRYQVTQFGKPVTLSCSQTLNHNVMYWYQQKSSQAPKLLFHYYDKDFNNEADTPDNFQSRRPNTSFCFLDIRSPGLGDTAMYLCATSRDIPSTGEDYEQYFGPGTRLTVT.

The chain uses TRBV4-1 and TRBJ2-3, with 9 bases matching TRBD2. V shed 3 bases, J shed 3 bases, and the junction held 13 bases outside the gene matches. This CDR3 contains 18 residues. CDR1 is MGHRA and CDR2 is YSYEKL in the germline V gene. This CDR3 is CASSQIWIGSGRTDTQYF. The DNA of the CDR3 is TGCGCCAGCAGCCAGATTTGGATAGGGAGCGGGAGGACAGATACGCAGTATTTT.

The chain carries TRBV6-6 and TRBJ2-5, with a tentative D call TRBD2 (5 bases). V dropped 0 bases and J dropped 7 bases, with 12 bases sitting between them. CDR1 is MNHNY and CDR2 is SVGAGI in the germline V gene (reference sequence). The CDR3 is 14 amino acids. DNA of the CDR3: TGTGCCAGCAGTTACTCGATCGCCCGGGGGACCCAGTACTTC. Translation gives CASSYSIARGTQYF.

V usage is TRBV6-5 and J usage is TRBJ2-7; unclear D gene. Germline CDR1 reads MNHEY; CDR2 reads SVGAGI. The CDR3 consists of 14 residues. Trimming cost V 4 bases and J 3 bases, with 13 bases left between them. The CDR3 region has the DNA TGTGCCAGCAGTTCCCTGCCAAAGGTCTACGAGCAGTACTTC. It encodes CASSSLPKVYEQYF.

This clone was seen a handful of times. The sample carries other DNA sequences with the same CDR3. J is TRBJ2-7 and V is TRBV19; 7 positions match TRBD1. The junction had 2 bases not matched to a gene; V was cut back by 3 bases and J by 0 bases. The CDR3 is 14 residues long. CDR1 is LNHDA, CDR2 SQIVND, per germline (reference sequence). CDR3 coding DNA: TGTGCCAGTAGTATGACAGGGAGCTCCTACGAGCAGTACTTC. It yields the protein CASSMTGSSYEQYF.

V and J are TRBV29-1 and TRBJ2-1, with D possibly TRBD2 on 7 matching bases. The V end lost 6 bases, the J end lost 3 bases, and 12 bases lay between the germline ends. Germline V gene lookup returns CDR1 SQVTM and CDR2 ANQGSEA. The CDR3 loop spans 13 amino acids. The CDR3 bases are TGCAGCGTGGGGGCGGGAGACTACAATGAGCAGTTCTTC. It encodes CSVGAGDYNEQFF.

This chain joins TRBV4-1 and TRBJ2-5, with 7 bases aligning to TRBD2. CDR3 length equals 14 residues. Per germline, CDR1 MGHRA and CDR2 YSYEKL. Losses at the gene ends were 8 bases for V and 4 bases for J; bases not matched to a gene: 10. The CDR3 reads CASAEASGLETQYF. CDR3 nucleotide sequence: TGCGCCAGCGCGGAAGCTAGCGGTTTAGAGACCCAGTACTTC.

The V and J genes are TRBV25-1 and TRBJ2-5; D possibly corresponds to TRBD2 (6 bases). Trimming removed 3 bases from V and 1 base from J, with 15 bases in between. The germline gives CDR1 MGHDK, CDR2 SYGVNS. The CDR3 contains 16 residues. CDR3 DNA sequence: TGTGCCAGCAGTGACCGGCTCCTAGCGACCCAAGAGACCCAGTACTTC. It specifies CASSDRLLATQETQYF. Full variable domain (outside the CDR3, taken from reference TRBV25-1 and TRBJ2-5): EADIYQTPRYLVIGTGKKITLECSQTMGHDKMYWYQQDPGMELHLIHYSYGVNSTEKGDLSSESTVSRIRTEHFPLTLESARPSHTSQYLCASSDRLLATQETQYFGPGTRLLVL.

A remark on this clone: Other DNA variants within this sample encode the same CDR3. The chain has TRBV6-1 and TRBJ1-1; D may be TRBD1 (5 bases). The CDR3 has 14 amino acids. V was cut by 3 bases and J by 1 base, with 9 bases left in between. Germline-derived CDR1 and CDR2 are MNHNS and SASEGT. Here the CDR3 reads CASSERGGNTEAFF. CDR3 DNA: TGTGCCAGCAGTGAGAGGGGAGGGAACACTGAAGCTTTCTTT.

The CDR3 bases are TGCGCCAGCAGCTTGGGGACACCTCTTTTGGGTGAAAAACTGTTTTTT. It translates to CASSLGTPLLGEKLFF. The rearrangement links TRBV5-1 to TRBJ1-4; weak D call: TRBD1 (5 bases). Deletions cut 0 bases from V and 7 bases from J, with 16 bases between. Germline V lookup: CDR1 SGHRS, CDR2 YFSETQ. The CDR3 sequence is 16 residues long.

J is TRBJ2-3 and V is TRBV10-1; D is perhaps TRBD2 (6 bases). V was cut by 2 bases and J by 2 bases, with 17 bases left in between. This CDR3 spans 17 amino acids. CDR1 and CDR2 from the germline V gene are WNHNN and SYGVQD (reference sequence). DNA of the CDR3: TGCGCCAGCAGTGAGGGATTCGGGGGAGATTTCACAGATACGCAGTATTTT. Translating gives CASSEGFGGDFTDTQYF.

The chain has TRBV7-2 and TRBJ2-1; 9 positions agree with TRBD2. The CDR3 has 15 residues. Germline-derived CDR1 and CDR2 are SGHTA and FQGNSA. V dropped 2 bases and J dropped 8; count of bases not matched to a gene: 7. The CDR3, as DNA: TGTGCCAGCAGCTTATTAGCGGGGGTGGGCGATGAGCAGTTCTTC. Amino acid sequence: CASSLLAGVGDEQFF.

This chain connects TRBV4-1 to TRBJ1-3; TRBD1 is a possible D gene (6 bases). CDR3 length equals 17 residues. Germline assignment: CDR1 MGHRA and CDR2 YSYEKL. Between the trimmed V and J ends, which lost 0 bases and 0 bases, there was a span of 12 bases. CDR3 protein: CASSQDREGVSGNTIYF. As DNA, the CDR3 is TGCGCCAGCAGCCAAGATCGGGAGGGGGTCTCTGGAAACACCATATATTTT.

The J gene is TRBJ1-3, the V gene TRBV7-3; no clear D. V lost 0 bases, J lost 0 bases, and 6 bases lay in between. The CDR3 totals 15 residues. Germline CDR1 reads SGHTA; CDR2 reads FQGTGA. CDR3 coding DNA: TGTGCCAGCAGCTTAACTGGCGGCTCTGGAAACACCATATATTTT. It translates to CASSLTGGSGNTIYF.

Only one count was recorded for this clone. This rearrangement joins TRBV7-9 to TRBJ2-1, with 9 bases lining up with TRBD1. Germline V gives CDR1 SEHNR, CDR2 FQNEAQ (reference sequence). The V gene end was trimmed by 5 bases and the J gene end by 4 bases; junction bases not matched to a gene: 9. This CDR3 is built from 16 residues. In DNA, the CDR3 is TGTGCCAGCAGCGTGGTCGGGACAGGGATTTACAATGAGCAGTTCTTC. Protein sequence: CASSVVGTGIYNEQFF.